The 2 T cell receptor beta chains reported below all come from one sample, sequenced in a study of cytomegalovirus exposure and HLA in healthy donors. The PCR used 60 Vbeta and 13 Jbeta primers. Data came from immunoSEQ multiplex PCR; TCRdb stores just in-frame clones and leaves some out. The sample carries about 130,000 clones, over 70% recorded once. Sequencing used PBMCs. These receptors were taken from a woman aged 18-30 years in good health and CMV-seronegative.

On this clone: Other DNA sequences in the sample encode the same CDR3. CDR3 DNA sequence: TGTGCCTGGAGTGTAAGAGGAGATCAGCCCCAGCATTTT. It yields the protein CAWSVRGDQPQHF. This chain links TRBV30 with TRBJ1-5, with D unclear. V lost 0 bases and J lost 5, with 8 bases in between. The CDR3 runs 13 residues. The germline V gene encodes CDR1 GTSNPN and CDR2 SVGIG (reference sequence).

This chain connects TRBV4-2 to TRBJ2-7, with D possibly TRBD1 on 5 matching bases. Germline V gene data show CDR1 as LGHNA and CDR2 as YNFKEQ. This CDR3 region has 14 residues. With 6 bases removed from V and 3 bases from J, the gap between germline ends came to 15 bases. For the CDR3, the DNA is TGTGCCAGCAGGAGAGCAGGGAACGACTACGAGCAGTACTTC. Protein product: CASRRAGNDYEQYF.